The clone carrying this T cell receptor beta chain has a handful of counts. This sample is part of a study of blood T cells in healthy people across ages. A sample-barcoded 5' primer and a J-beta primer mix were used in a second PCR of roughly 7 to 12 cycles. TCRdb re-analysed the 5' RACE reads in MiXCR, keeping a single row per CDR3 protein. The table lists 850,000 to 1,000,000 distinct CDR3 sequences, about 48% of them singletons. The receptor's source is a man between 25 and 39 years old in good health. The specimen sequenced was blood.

CDR3 DNA: TGCAGCGTTGGTTTGGACGAGCAGTACTTC. It is translated as CSVGLDEQYF. The rearrangement joins TRBV29-1 to TRBJ2-7; D uncertain. The CDR3 has 10 amino acids. Trimming removed 4 bases at V and 5 bases at J, with 6 bases between. CDR1 and CDR2 from the germline V gene are SQVTM and ANQGSEA.